This TCR beta chain was identified during a study of cytomegalovirus exposure and HLA in healthy donors. Study outcomes and limitations: The finding came from a later analysis; first-cohort TCR clusters tended to co-occur in the roughly 120 validation repertoires. While the bulk of TCR sequences proved rare, some public TCRs turned up in many donors.

CDR3 length equals 15 residues. Germline CDR1 is SNHLY and CDR2 is FYNNEI. The ends were cut back, 0 bases at V and 9 bases at J, with 15 bases in the middle. Libraries were prepared by immunoSEQ multiplex PCR; TCRdb keeps only in-frame clonotypes and omits some of them. This sample carries approximately 180,000 clones, about 82% of them seen once, and the ten largest clones take about 1.5%. Remarks on this clone: Antigen: not known.

The receptor was derived from a woman under 30 in good health and CMV-seronegative. The sequenced sample consisted of PBMCs. The chain combines TRBV2 with TRBJ2-1; tentatively, D is TRBD2 (6 bases). The CDR3 loop reads CASSEAVGGIREQFF. The DNA of the CDR3 is TGTGCCAGCAGTGAAGCCGTTGGAGGGATTCGTGAGCAGTTCTTC. Full variable domain (missing parts from reference TRBV2 and TRBJ2-1): EPEVTQTPSHQVTQMGQEVILRCVPISNHLYFYWYRQILGQKVEFLVSFYNNEISEKSEIFDDQFSVERPDGSNFTLKIRSTKLEDSAMYFCASSEAVGGIREQFFGPGTRLTVL.